This T cell receptor beta chain came from a study of cytomegalovirus exposure and HLA in healthy donors. Concerning this clone itself: Its target is not known.

V lost 5 bases and J 3 bases, leaving 8 bases between the germline ends. Germline assignment: CDR1 SGHAT and CDR2 FQNNGV. The CDR3 consists of 12 residues. The PCR used 60 Vbeta and 13 Jbeta primers. The protocol was immunoSEQ multiplex PCR, while the TCRdb copy is restricted to in-frame clones and leaves out a portion. Across fewer than 85,000 clones, the top ten clones capture about 4% of the sample. Points from the study as a whole: A later analysis, which compared TCR beta chains of equal frequency, found the HLA-associated ones more clonally expanded.

What was sequenced was PBMCs. V is TRBV11-2 and J is TRBJ2-7, with D uncertain. The sequence came from a female donor in good health and CMV-seropositive. The CDR3 DNA sequence: TGTGCCAGCAGCCCCTTCGGCTACGAGCAGTACTTC. It yields the protein CASSPFGYEQYF.